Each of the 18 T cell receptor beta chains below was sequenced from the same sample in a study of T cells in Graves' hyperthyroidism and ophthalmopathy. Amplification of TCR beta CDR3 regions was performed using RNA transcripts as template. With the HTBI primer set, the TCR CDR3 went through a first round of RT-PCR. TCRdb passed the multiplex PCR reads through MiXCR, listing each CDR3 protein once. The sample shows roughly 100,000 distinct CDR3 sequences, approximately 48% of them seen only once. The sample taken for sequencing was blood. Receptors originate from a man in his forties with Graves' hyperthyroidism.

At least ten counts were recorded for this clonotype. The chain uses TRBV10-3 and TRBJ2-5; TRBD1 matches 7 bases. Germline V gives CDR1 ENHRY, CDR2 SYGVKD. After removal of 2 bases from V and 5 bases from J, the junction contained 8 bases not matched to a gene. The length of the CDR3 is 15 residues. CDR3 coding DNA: TGTGCCATCAGTGAGAGGTCAGGGGGTCGCGAGACCCAGTACTTC. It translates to CAISERSGGRETQYF.

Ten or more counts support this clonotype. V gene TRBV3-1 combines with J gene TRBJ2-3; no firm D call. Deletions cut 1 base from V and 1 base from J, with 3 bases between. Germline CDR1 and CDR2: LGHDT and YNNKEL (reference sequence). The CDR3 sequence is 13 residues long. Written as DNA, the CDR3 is TGTGCCAGCAGCCAAGTTCGCACAGATACGCAGTATTTT. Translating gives CASSQVRTDTQYF.

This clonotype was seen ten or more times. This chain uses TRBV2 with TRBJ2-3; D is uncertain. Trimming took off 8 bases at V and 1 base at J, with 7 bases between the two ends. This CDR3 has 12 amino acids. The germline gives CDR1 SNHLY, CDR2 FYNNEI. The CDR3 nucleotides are TGTGCCAGCTCAAGCGGCACAGATACGCAGTATTTT. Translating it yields CASSSGTDTQYF.

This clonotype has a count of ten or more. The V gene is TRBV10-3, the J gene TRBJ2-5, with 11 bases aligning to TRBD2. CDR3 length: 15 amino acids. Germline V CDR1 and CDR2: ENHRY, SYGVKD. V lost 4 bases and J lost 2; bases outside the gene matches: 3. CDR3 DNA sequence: TGTGCCATCAGTGGCACTAGCGGGGGACAAGAGACCCAGTACTTC. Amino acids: CAISGTSGGQETQYF.

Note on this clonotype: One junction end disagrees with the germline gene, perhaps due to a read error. The CDR3 nucleotides are TGCAGCGTGGAAGTAGCGGGACCTACGTATAGCAATCGGCCCCAGCATTTT. It translates to CSVEVAGPTYSNRPQHF. The chain employs TRBV29-1 and TRBJ1-5; D perhaps matches TRBD1 (5 bases). CDR1 and CDR2 (germline): SQVTM, ANQGSEA. The CDR3 is 17 amino acids. The complete variable domain, with remaining parts taken from reference TRBV29-1 and TRBJ1-5, reads SAVISQKPSRDICQRGTSLTIQCQVDSQVTMMFWYRQQPGQSLTLIATANQGSEATYESGFVIDKFPISRPNLTFSTLTVSNMSPEDSSIYLCSVEVAGPTYSNRPQHFGDGTRLSIL.

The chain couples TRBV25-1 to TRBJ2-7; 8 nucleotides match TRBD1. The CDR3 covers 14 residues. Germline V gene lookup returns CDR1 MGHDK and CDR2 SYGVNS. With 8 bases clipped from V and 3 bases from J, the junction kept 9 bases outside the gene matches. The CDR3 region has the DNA TGTGCCAGCGCTTCATCCGGGACAGGCTACGAGCAGTACTTC. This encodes CASASSGTGYEQYF.

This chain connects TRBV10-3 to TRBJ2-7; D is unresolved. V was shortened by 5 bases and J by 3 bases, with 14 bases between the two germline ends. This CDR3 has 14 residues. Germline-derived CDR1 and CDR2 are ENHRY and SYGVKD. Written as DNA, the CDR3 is TGTGCCATCAGTCGGTCCGGGCCAGTCTACGAGCAGTACTTC. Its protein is CAISRSGPVYEQYF.

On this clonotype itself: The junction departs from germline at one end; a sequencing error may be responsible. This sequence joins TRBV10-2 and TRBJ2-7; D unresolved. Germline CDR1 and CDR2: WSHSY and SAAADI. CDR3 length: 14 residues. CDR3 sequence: CASSQGGNSCEQYF. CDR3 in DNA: TGCGCCAGCAGCCAAGGTGGCAACTCCTGCGAGCAGTACTTT.

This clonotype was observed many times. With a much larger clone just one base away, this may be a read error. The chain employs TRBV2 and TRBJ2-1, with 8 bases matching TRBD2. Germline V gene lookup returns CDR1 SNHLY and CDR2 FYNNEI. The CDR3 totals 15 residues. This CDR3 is CASSEWRGAVNEQSF. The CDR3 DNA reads TGTGCCAGCAGTGAATGGCGGGGGGCCGTCAATGAGCAGTCCTTC.

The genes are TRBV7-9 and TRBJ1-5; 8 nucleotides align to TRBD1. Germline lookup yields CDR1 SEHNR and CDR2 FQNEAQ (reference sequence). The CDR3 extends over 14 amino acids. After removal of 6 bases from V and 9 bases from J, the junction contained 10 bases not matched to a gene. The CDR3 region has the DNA TGTGCCAGCAGGTGGGACAGGTGGCAACCGCCCCAGCATTTT. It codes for CASRWDRWQPPQHF.

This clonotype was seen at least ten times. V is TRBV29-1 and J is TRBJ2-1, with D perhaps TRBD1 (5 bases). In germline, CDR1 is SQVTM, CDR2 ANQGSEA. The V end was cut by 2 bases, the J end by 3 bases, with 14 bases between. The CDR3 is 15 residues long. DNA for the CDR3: TGCAGCGTTGAACCCCACGACAGAGACTACAATGAGCAGTTCTTC. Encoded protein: CSVEPHDRDYNEQFF.

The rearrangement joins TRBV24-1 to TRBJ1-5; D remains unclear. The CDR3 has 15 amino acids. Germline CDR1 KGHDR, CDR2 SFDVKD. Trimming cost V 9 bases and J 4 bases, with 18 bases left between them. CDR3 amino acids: CATGLAGGKNQPQHF. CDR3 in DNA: TGTGCCACCGGACTAGCGGGAGGGAAAAATCAGCCCCAGCATTTT.

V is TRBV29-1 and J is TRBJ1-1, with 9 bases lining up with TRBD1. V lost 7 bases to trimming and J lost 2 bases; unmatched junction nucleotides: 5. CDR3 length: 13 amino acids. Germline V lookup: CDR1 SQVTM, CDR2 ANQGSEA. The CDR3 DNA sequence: TGCAGCGCCCCGGGACAGGGAAACACTGAAGCTTTCTTT. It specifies CSAPGQGNTEAFF.

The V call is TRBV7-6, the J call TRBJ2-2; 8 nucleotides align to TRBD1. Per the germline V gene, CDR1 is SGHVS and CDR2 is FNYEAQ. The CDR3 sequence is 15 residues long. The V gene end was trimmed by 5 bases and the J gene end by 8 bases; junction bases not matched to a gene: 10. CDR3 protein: CASSHTGGQGGELFF. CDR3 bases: TGTGCCAGCAGCCACACGGGTGGACAGGGAGGGGAGCTGTTTTTT.

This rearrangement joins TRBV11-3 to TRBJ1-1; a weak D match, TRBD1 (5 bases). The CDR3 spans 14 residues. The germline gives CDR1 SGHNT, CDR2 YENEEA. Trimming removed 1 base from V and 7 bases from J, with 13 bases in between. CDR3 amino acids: CASSLGGRGNEAFF. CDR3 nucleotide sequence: TGTGCCAGCAGCTTAGGGGGGAGGGGAAATGAAGCTTTCTTT. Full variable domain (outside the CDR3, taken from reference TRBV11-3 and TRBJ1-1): EAGVVQSPRYKIIEKKQPVAFWCNPISGHNTLYWYLQNLGQGPELLIRYENEEAVDDSQLPKDRFSAERLKGVDSTLKIQPAELGDSAVYLCASSLGGRGNEAFFGQGTRLTVV.

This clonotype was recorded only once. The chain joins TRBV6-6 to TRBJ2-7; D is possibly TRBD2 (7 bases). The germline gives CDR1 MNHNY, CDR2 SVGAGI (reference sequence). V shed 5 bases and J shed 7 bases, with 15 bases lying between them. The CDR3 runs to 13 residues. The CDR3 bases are TGTGCCAGCAGTGTACGGGGGGACAAGGAGCAGTACTTC. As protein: CASSVRGDKEQYF.

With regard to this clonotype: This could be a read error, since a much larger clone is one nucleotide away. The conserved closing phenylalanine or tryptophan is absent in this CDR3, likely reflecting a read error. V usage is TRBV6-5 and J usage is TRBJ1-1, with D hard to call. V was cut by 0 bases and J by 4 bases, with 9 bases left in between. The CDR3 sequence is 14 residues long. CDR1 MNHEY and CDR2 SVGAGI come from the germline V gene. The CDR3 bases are TGTGCCAGCAGTTACTCGAGTCGCGCCACTGAAGCTTTCGTT. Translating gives CASSYSSRATEAFV.

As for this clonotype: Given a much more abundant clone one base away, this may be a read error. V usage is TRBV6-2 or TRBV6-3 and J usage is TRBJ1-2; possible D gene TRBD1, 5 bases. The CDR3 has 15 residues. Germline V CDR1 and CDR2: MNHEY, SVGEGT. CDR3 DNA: TGTGCCAGCGGTTACTCGACGGAGGGGACCTATGGCTACACCTTC. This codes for CASGYSTEGTYGYTF.